The rows below give T cell receptor beta chains drawn from one sample of a study of blood T cell repertoires in COVID-19. Sequencing was performed with immunoSEQ multiplex PCR; in TCRdb, only in-frame clones are kept and a portion is missing. The table has tens of thousands of clones, roughly nine tenths seen once. Sequenced: peripheral blood. These receptor sequences come from a middle-aged man with COVID-19, enrolled during active disease. The CDR3 runs from the conserved cysteine through the conserved F or W. D genes are given only for firm matches. The listing skips clone size in some rows; elsewhere it reads once, few, many or a size class.

TRBD1	NA	TRBV19	TRBJ1-4	TGTGCCAGTAGCCTCCGGGACAGGGTAAATGAAAAACTGTTTTTT	CASSLRDRVNEKLFF
TRBD1	once	TRBV6-5	TRBJ2-7	TGTGCCAGCAGTTACCAAGACCCGGGACAGGGGTACGAGCAGTACTTC	CASSYQDPGQGYEQYF
NA	NA	TRBV19	TRBJ1-4	TGTGCCAGTAGTGTGCGGGGTCCGTCTAATGAAAAACTGTTTTTT	CASSVRGPSNEKLFF
TRBD1	NA	TRBV14	TRBJ2-5	TGTGCCAGCAGCGCGGGGACAGGGGGCTGGGAGACCCAGTACTTC	CASSAGTGGWETQYF
TRBD2	NA	TRBV6-5	TRBJ2-7	TGTGCCAGCAGCCCAAAGCGGGGGGGGAACGAGCAGTACTTC	CASSPKRGGNEQYF
TRBD1	NA	TRBV6-6	TRBJ1-3	TGTGCCAGCAGCACCCCGGACAGGGCCGGAAACACCATATATTTT	CASSTPDRAGNTIYF
NA	NA	TRBV10-3	TRBJ2-7	TGTGCCATCGGGTCAGGTCCCGGTGAGCAGTACTTC	CAIGSGPGEQYF
NA	once	TRBV5-5	TRBJ2-5	TGTGCCAGCAGCTTCCAGCGAGCTCAAGAGACCCAGTACTTC	CASSFQRAQETQYF
NA	NA	TRBV29-1	TRBJ2-5	TGCAGCGTTGACAGGGTCCAAGAGACCCAGTACTTC	CSVDRVQETQYF
NA	NA	TRBV6-1	TRBJ1-6	TGTGCCAGCAGTGACGACAGGAGTAATTCACCCCTCCACTTT	CASSDDRSNSPLHF
NA	NA	TRBV3-1/TRBV3-2	TRBJ2-3	TGTGCCAGCAGCCAAAATGGCCCGGGCGGGACAGATACGCAGTATTTT	CASSQNGPGGTDTQYF
NA	NA	TRBV24-1	TRBJ2-3	TGTGCCACCAGGTCTAGCGGCACAGATACGCAGTATTTT	CATRSSGTDTQYF
NA	NA	TRBV2	TRBJ1-6	TGTGCCAGCACCCAGCGGGGAGAAAATTCACCCCTCCACTTT	CASTQRGENSPLHF
TRBD2	NA	TRBV5-6	TRBJ2-5	TGTGCCAGCCGCTACATAGCGGGGGGTGGAGAGACCCAGTACTTC	CASRYIAGGGETQYF
TRBD1	NA	TRBV27	TRBJ2-7	TGTGCCAGCAGTCAGGGGACAGGTGGGATCTCCTACGAGCAGTACTTC	CASSQGTGGISYEQYF
NA	NA	TRBV5-1	TRBJ2-5	TGCGCCAGCAGCCTCCCCAGGGGGGCTTTGCAAGAGACCCAGTACTTC	CASSLPRGALQETQYF
TRBD1	NA	TRBV19	TRBJ2-6	TGTGCCAGTGCGTCGCAGGGGGTCGTCCTGACTTTC	CASASQGVVLTF
NA	once	TRBV2	TRBJ1-6	TGTGCCAGCAAGCAGGGCATGGATTCACCCCTCCACTTT	CASKQGMDSPLHF
NA	NA	TRBV30	TRBJ1-2	TGTGCCTGGAGTGTAAGCCCCAGGGCTTTTGGCTACACCTTC	CAWSVSPRAFGYTF
NA	NA	TRBV11-2	TRBJ2-3	TGTGCCAGCAGCTTAGCGGGAGGGGGCGACACAGATACGCAGTATTTT	CASSLAGGGDTDTQYF
TRBD2	NA	TRBV11-2	TRBJ2-1	TGTGCCAGCAGTCCTGCGGGGGGGAGCTCCTACAATGAGCAGTTCTTC	CASSPAGGSSYNEQFF
TRBD2	NA	TRBV18	TRBJ2-1	TGTGCCAGCTCACCCTCAGGACTCGCGGGGGGGAATGAGCAGTTCTTC	CASSPSGLAGGNEQFF
TRBD1	NA	TRBV2	TRBJ2-6	TGTGCCCGACTGGACCCAAGACAGGGGACCCCTGGGGCCAACGTCCTGACTTTC	CARLDPRQGTPGANVLTF
NA	NA	TRBV5-1	TRBJ2-3	TGCGCCAGCTATACAGGGACGGATACGCAGTATTTT	CASYTGTDTQYF
NA	NA	TRBV2	TRBJ2-7	TGTGCCAGCGGGGCGGCGGACTACGAGCAGTACTTC	CASGAADYEQYF